This is a list of T cell receptor beta chains from one sample in a study of T cell repertoires in cytomegalovirus infection. TCRdb called the reads again in MiXCR, with one record for every CDR3 protein. The sample records 200,000 to 300,000 distinct CDR3 sequences, under 8.5% being singletons. Material: PBMCs. All receptors derive from a human donor in good health (CMV status not recorded). Some clones in this sample may be carry-over from other donors' samples. The CDR3 runs from the conserved cysteine through the conserved F or W. D genes are given only for firm matches. Size values are once, few and many counts, or a class for expanded clones, and some rows have none.

d_gene,v_gene,abundance,j_gene,CDR3nt,CDR3aa
TRBD1,TRBV7-2,many,TRBJ2-5,TGTGCCAGCAGCCCGAGGAGGACAGGGGGCCGAGAGACCCAGTACTTC,CASSPRRTGGRETQYF
TRBD2,TRBV7-9,many,TRBJ2-2,TGTGCCAGCAGCTTAGCCGGGAGGACTTCCGCGAACACCGGGGAGCTGTTTTTT,CASSLAGRTSANTGELFF
.,TRBV20-1,many,TRBJ2-7,TGCAGTGCTATCGGGACAAGCTCCTACGAGCAGTACTTC,CSAIGTSSYEQYF
.,TRBV4-3,few,TRBJ2-1,TGCGCCAGCAGCCAGCCTGGCAGGGGCCCCTACAATGAGCAGTTCTTC,CASSQPGRGPYNEQFF
.,TRBV4-2,many,TRBJ1-2,TGTGCCAGCAGCCAAGATAATAGGGGCGGCTATGGCTACACCTTC,CASSQDNRGGYGYTF
.,TRBV20-1,.,TRBJ2-3,TGCAGTGCTACTGGACTCCGCACAGATACGCAGTATTTT,CSATGLRTDTQYF
.,TRBV7-2,many,TRBJ1-1,TGTGCCAGCAGCTTAGTAGGGATCAACACTGAAGCTTTCTTT,CASSLVGINTEAFF
TRBD1,TRBV10-1,many,TRBJ1-1,TGCGCCAGCAGTGAGAGGACAGGATTGAACACTGAAGCTTTCTTT,CASSERTGLNTEAFF
.,TRBV6-2/TRBV6-3,many,TRBJ2-1,TGTGCCAGCAGTTCAACTAGCTATGAGCAGTTCTTC,CASSSTSYEQFF
.,TRBV7-2,many,TRBJ2-7,TGTGCCAGCAGCTTAGAAGCGCAGGGAACCTACGAGCAGTACTTC,CASSLEAQGTYEQYF
TRBD1,TRBV20-1,many,TRBJ2-1,TGCAGTGCTACATTCTTAGGGACAGGGGCCTACAATGAGCAGTTCTTC,CSATFLGTGAYNEQFF
.,TRBV20-1,.,TRBJ2-2,TGCAGTGCTAAAAGGGGCTACACCGGGGAGCTGTTTTTT,CSAKRGYTGELFF
TRBD2,TRBV11-2,many,TRBJ2-5,TGTGCCAGCAGCTTCTACCCGGGGGGAGGAGAGACCCAGTACTTC,CASSFYPGGGETQYF
.,TRBV7-2,many,TRBJ1-2,TGTGCCAGCAGCCCCCGCTCGGATGGCTACACCTTC,CASSPRSDGYTF
.,TRBV5-8,many,TRBJ1-1,TGTGCCAGCAGCCTCCCGAGGAGAACTAACACTGAAGCTTTCTTT,CASSLPRRTNTEAFF
TRBD2,TRBV20-1,many,TRBJ2-5,TGCAGTGCTAGCGGACTAGAGAGACAAGAGACCCAGTACTTC,CSASGLERQETQYF
.,TRBV14,many,TRBJ1-1,TGTGCCAGCAGCCCCAAGCGGAACACTGAAGCTTTCTTT,CASSPKRNTEAFF
.,TRBV7-8,many,TRBJ1-5,TGTGCCAGCAGCTTAGCCTCCGGAGATCAGCCCCAGCATTTT,CASSLASGDQPQHF
.,TRBV20-1,many,TRBJ1-2,TGCAGTGCCAGACCGGACCCGTATCACTATGGCTACACCTTC,CSARPDPYHYGYTF
.,TRBV6-2/TRBV6-3,many,TRBJ2-7,TGTGCCAGCAGCCGACTATCTTCCTACGAGCAGTACTTC,CASSRLSSYEQYF
.,TRBV7-9,.,TRBJ2-7,TGTGCCAGCGGGGCTAATGTATTAGACGAGCAGTACTTC,CASGANVLDEQYF
TRBD1,TRBV7-2,many,TRBJ1-4,TGTGCCAGCGGCCAATATGGGACAGGGGGAGAAAAACTGTTTTTT,CASGQYGTGGEKLFF
.,TRBV5-1,.,TRBJ2-7,TGCGCCAGCAGCAAAGGGACAACTTACGAGCAGTACTTC,CASSKGTTYEQYF
TRBD1,TRBV12-3/TRBV12-4,.,TRBJ2-5,TGTGCCAGCAGCCCAGCCCGGACAGGGGGAGAGACCCAGTACTTC,CASSPARTGGETQYF
.,TRBV6-6,many,TRBJ2-5,TGTGCCAGCAGCTACATCGGACGGTTACAAGAGACCCAGTACTTC,CASSYIGRLQETQYF
.,TRBV9,many,TRBJ2-1,TGTGCCAGCACTCCCCGGCCAGGGTACAATGAGCAGTTCTTC,CASTPRPGYNEQFF
.,TRBV5-5,many,TRBJ1-5,TGTGCCAGCAGCTTCCTTCCCGCCCCTGGGAATCAGCCCCAGCATTTT,CASSFLPAPGNQPQHF
.,TRBV7-2,many,TRBJ2-7,TGTGCCAGCAGATCCCGGGCTGGGGGTCCCTACGAGCAGTACTTC,CASRSRAGGPYEQYF
TRBD1,TRBV30,many,TRBJ1-1,TGTGCCTGGAGACGACAGGGAACGGACACTGAAGCTTTCTTT,CAWRRQGTDTEAFF
.,TRBV7-8,many,TRBJ1-6,TGTGCCAGCAGCTTACGTGCTTCCAATTCACCCCTCCACTTT,CASSLRASNSPLHF
.,TRBV20-1,many,TRBJ1-1,TGCAGTGCTGACCGAAGGAAGGCTGAAGCTTTCTTT,CSADRRKAEAFF
.,TRBV7-3,few,TRBJ1-5,TGTGCCAGCAGACCTCCCGGACATGGGAATCAGCCCCAGCATTTT,CASRPPGHGNQPQHF
.,TRBV12-3/TRBV12-4,many,TRBJ1-1,TGTGCCAGCAGTTCAGACACAGGGACGGACACTGAAGCTTTCTTT,CASSSDTGTDTEAFF
TRBD1,TRBV20-1,many,TRBJ2-1,TGCAGTGCCACGGGACAGGGAGGTTTTTACAATGAGCAGTTCTTC,CSATGQGGFYNEQFF
.,TRBV18,many,TRBJ2-5,TGTGCCAGCTCACCGACAGCTACCCAAGAGACCCAGTACTTC,CASSPTATQETQYF
.,TRBV6-2/TRBV6-3,.,TRBJ2-7,TGTGCCAGCAGATTACAGGGAGGTAGTGACGAGCAGTACTTC,CASRLQGGSDEQYF
TRBD2,TRBV6-2/TRBV6-3,many,TRBJ2-7,TGTGCCAGCAGTTACAGCGGGGGGCTCGAGCAGTACTTC,CASSYSGGLEQYF
.,TRBV7-6,few,TRBJ2-2,TGTGCCAGCACCCCCCTGGCGGGCTTTTCGAACACCGGGGAGCTGTTTTTT,CASTPLAGFSNTGELFF
.,TRBV7-9,many,TRBJ2-7,TGTGCCAGCAGCCTACCGGGGGTACCCTACGAGCAGTACTTC,CASSLPGVPYEQYF
.,TRBV6-1,.,TRBJ1-2,TGTGCCAGCAGTGAAGAGGGTACGGGGGGCTACACCTTC,CASSEEGTGGYTF
.,TRBV5-5,many,TRBJ2-1,TGTGCCAGCAGCTCAACTTTTGAGGGGCGGGGTGAGCAGTTCTTC,CASSSTFEGRGEQFF
TRBD2,TRBV20-1,.,TRBJ2-3,TGCAGTGCTAGAGATAGCGGGGGGGCACCAGATACGCAGTATTTT,CSARDSGGAPDTQYF
TRBD2,TRBV20-1,many,TRBJ2-1,TGCAGTGCTAGAGAACCTCTATTCGGACTAGCGGGGAATGAGCAGTTCTTC,CSAREPLFGLAGNEQFF
.,TRBV7-3,.,TRBJ1-2,TGTGCCAGCAGCTTTTCTCCGGGATATGGCTACACCTTC,CASSFSPGYGYTF
TRBD2,TRBV5-1,few,TRBJ2-5,TGCGCCACTAGCGGGGCGGGTCAAGAGACCCAGTACTTC,CATSGAGQETQYF
.,TRBV6-2/TRBV6-3,.,TRBJ2-2,TGTGCCAGCAGTCACCTAGGACCTCACACCGGGGAGCTGTTTTTT,CASSHLGPHTGELFF
.,TRBV7-9,many,TRBJ2-7,TGTGCCAGCAGCCATCCAGGGGATTGGTCCTACGAGCAGTACTTC,CASSHPGDWSYEQYF
.,TRBV20-1,many,TRBJ2-1,TGCAGTGCTAGAGATCATTTTCGAGAGACAGAGTTCTTC,CSARDHFRETEFF
TRBD1,TRBV28,few,TRBJ1-5,TGTGCCAGCACCACCGTTCCGGGACAGGGGGCGCAGAGCAATCAGCCCCAGCATTTT,CASTTVPGQGAQSNQPQHF
TRBD1,TRBV4-3,many,TRBJ2-2,TGCGCCAGCAGCCAAACGTACTCGGGACAGGGTAACACCGGGGAGCTGTTTTTT,CASSQTYSGQGNTGELFF
TRBD1,TRBV7-2,many,TRBJ2-1,TGTGCCAGCAGCTTAGTGGGTGCAGGGGGCATGGTCAATGAGCAGTTCTTC,CASSLVGAGGMVNEQFF
TRBD1,TRBV11-2,many,TRBJ1-2,TGTGCCAGCAGCCCAGACAGGGGTGGCTACACCTTC,CASSPDRGGYTF
.,TRBV9,.,TRBJ1-2,TGTGCCAGCAGCGTAGGGGAAGGCGTCTATGGCTACACCTTC,CASSVGEGVYGYTF
TRBD1,TRBV28,many,TRBJ1-1,TGTGCCAGCAGATCTAACAGGGGCAGGAGCACTGAAGCTTTCTTT,CASRSNRGRSTEAFF